A selection of T cell receptor beta chains follows, all from one sample in a study of blood T cell repertoires in COVID-19. Profiling relied on immunoSEQ multiplex PCR, and the TCRdb table lists in-frame clones only, not all of them. The sample gives about 480,000 clones, about 89% of which show up once; under 8.5% is in the top ten. The sequenced sample consisted of peripheral blood. These receptors were obtained from a woman aged 50 to 65 with COVID-19, enrolled during active disease. Each CDR3 is given with its conserved first and last residue. Fields, in order: V gene, clone size, J gene, D gene, CDR3 protein, CDR3 DNA. The D gene is left open where the match is weak. The size of a clone is reported for some rows only, either as once, few or many, or as a class for expanded clones.

V gene: TRBV6-5
clone size: .
J gene: TRBJ1-6
D gene: TRBD1
CDR3 protein: CASSFMGQGGSPLHF
CDR3 DNA: TGTGCCAGCAGTTTCATGGGACAGGGGGGGTCACCCCTCCACTTT

V gene: TRBV21-1
clone size: .
J gene: TRBJ1-4
D gene: .
CDR3 protein: CASLQTGEKLFF
CDR3 DNA: TGTGCCAGCCTACAGACAGGGGAAAAACTGTTTTTT

V gene: TRBV5-4
clone size: .
J gene: TRBJ1-1
D gene: .
CDR3 protein: CASRSEIAGEAFF
CDR3 DNA: TGTGCCAGCAGATCGGAGATCGCCGGCGAAGCTTTCTTT

V gene: TRBV6-5
clone size: few
J gene: TRBJ2-2
D gene: TRBD2
CDR3 protein: CASKRLAPGELFF
CDR3 DNA: TGTGCCAGCAAAAGACTAGCCCCCGGGGAGCTGTTTTTT

V gene: TRBV6-1
clone size: .
J gene: TRBJ2-2
D gene: TRBD1
CDR3 protein: CASRDRVKGELFF
CDR3 DNA: TGTGCCAGCAGGGACAGGGTGAAAGGGGAGCTGTTTTTT

V gene: TRBV28
clone size: once
J gene: TRBJ1-2
D gene: TRBD1
CDR3 protein: CASGQGHDGYTF
CDR3 DNA: TGTGCCAGTGGACAGGGTCACGATGGCTACACCTTC

V gene: TRBV5-4
clone size: .
J gene: TRBJ1-2
D gene: .
CDR3 protein: CASSLAQLPYGYTF
CDR3 DNA: TGTGCCAGCAGCTTGGCCCAACTTCCCTATGGTTACACCTTC

V gene: TRBV3-1/TRBV3-2
clone size: .
J gene: TRBJ2-7
D gene: TRBD1
CDR3 protein: CASSQKGARYEQYF
CDR3 DNA: TGTGCCAGCAGCCAAAAGGGGGCCCGTTACGAGCAGTACTTC

V gene: TRBV12-3/TRBV12-4
clone size: once
J gene: TRBJ1-2
D gene: .
CDR3 protein: CAVLNLGGYTF
CDR3 DNA: TGTGCCGTGCTCAACCTCGGGGGCTACACCTTC

V gene: TRBV6-1
clone size: .
J gene: TRBJ2-7
D gene: TRBD2
CDR3 protein: CASSGPGGSHSYEQYF
CDR3 DNA: TGTGCCAGCAGTGGTCCCGGCGGGAGCCACTCCTACGAGCAGTACTTC

V gene: TRBV3-1/TRBV3-2
clone size: .
J gene: TRBJ1-3
D gene: .
CDR3 protein: CASSQDLSPIYF
CDR3 DNA: TGTGCCAGCAGCCAAGATCTTAGTCCCATATATTTT

V gene: TRBV6-5
clone size: .
J gene: TRBJ1-2
D gene: TRBD1
CDR3 protein: CASSQGASYGYTF
CDR3 DNA: TGTGCCAGCAGTCAGGGGGCGAGCTATGGCTACACCTTC

V gene: TRBV5-1
clone size: .
J gene: TRBJ1-1
D gene: TRBD1
CDR3 protein: CASSRRDRRDTEAFF
CDR3 DNA: TGCGCCAGCTCTCGCCGGGACAGGCGGGACACTGAAGCTTTCTTT

V gene: TRBV5-1
clone size: .
J gene: TRBJ2-4
D gene: .
CDR3 protein: CASSLDQGSKNIQYF
CDR3 DNA: TGCGCCAGCAGCTTGGATCAGGGGTCCAAAAACATTCAGTACTTC

V gene: TRBV6-6
clone size: .
J gene: TRBJ1-6
D gene: TRBD1
CDR3 protein: CASRLGTGQTLHF
CDR3 DNA: TGTGCCAGCAGGCTAGGGACAGGTCAAACCCTCCACTTT

V gene: TRBV2
clone size: .
J gene: TRBJ1-5
D gene: TRBD1
CDR3 protein: CASRGGTGNQPQHF
CDR3 DNA: TGTGCCAGCAGAGGCGGGACAGGGAATCAGCCCCAGCATTTT

V gene: TRBV11-2
clone size: .
J gene: TRBJ2-1
D gene: TRBD1
CDR3 protein: CASSLYRDSYNEQFF
CDR3 DNA: TGTGCCAGCAGCCTATACCGGGACAGTTACAATGAGCAGTTCTTC

V gene: TRBV5-1
clone size: few
J gene: TRBJ2-7
D gene: TRBD2
CDR3 protein: CASRAGTSGGSPLEQYF
CDR3 DNA: TGCGCCAGCAGAGCCGGGACTAGCGGGGGGTCGCCTTTGGAGCAGTACTTC

V gene: TRBV5-1
clone size: once
J gene: TRBJ2-2
D gene: TRBD1
CDR3 protein: CASRPGQGFPGELFF
CDR3 DNA: TGCGCCAGCAGACCGGGACAGGGGTTCCCCGGGGAGCTGTTTTTT

V gene: TRBV11-1
clone size: .
J gene: TRBJ2-1
D gene: .
CDR3 protein: CASAASSSYNEQFF
CDR3 DNA: TGTGCCAGCGCCGCATCGAGCTCCTACAATGAGCAGTTCTTC

V gene: TRBV18
clone size: .
J gene: TRBJ2-1
D gene: .
CDR3 protein: CASSPGSGHLPNNEQFF
CDR3 DNA: TGTGCCAGCTCACCAGGATCGGGACACTTACCAAACAATGAGCAGTTCTTC

V gene: TRBV28
clone size: .
J gene: TRBJ2-7
D gene: TRBD1
CDR3 protein: CASKAKGARYEQYF
CDR3 DNA: TGTGCCAGCAAGGCGAAGGGGGCGAGGTACGAGCAGTACTTC

V gene: TRBV3-1/TRBV3-2
clone size: few
J gene: TRBJ1-1
D gene: .
CDR3 protein: CASSQGETRGEAFF
CDR3 DNA: TGTGCCAGCAGCCAGGGAGAGACTCGGGGGGAAGCTTTCTTT

V gene: TRBV30
clone size: .
J gene: TRBJ1-3
D gene: .
CDR3 protein: CAWSVQGSSGNTIYF
CDR3 DNA: TGTGCCTGGAGTGTACAGGGTAGCTCTGGAAACACCATATATTTT

V gene: TRBV19
clone size: .
J gene: TRBJ1-4
D gene: .
CDR3 protein: CASSFRDKDEKLFF
CDR3 DNA: TGTGCCAGTAGTTTCCGGGACAAGGATGAAAAACTGTTTTTT

V gene: TRBV28
clone size: .
J gene: TRBJ2-3
D gene: .
CDR3 protein: CASSPRDGSLGYF
CDR3 DNA: TGTGCCAGCAGTCCCCGGGATGGGTCCTTAGGGTATTTT

V gene: TRBV5-5
clone size: .
J gene: TRBJ2-7
D gene: TRBD1
CDR3 protein: CASSLEQGPYEQYF
CDR3 DNA: TGTGCCAGCAGCTTGGAACAGGGGCCCTACGAGCAGTACTTC

V gene: TRBV7-3
clone size: .
J gene: TRBJ1-1
D gene: .
CDR3 protein: CASSLTEEAMNTEAFF
CDR3 DNA: TGTGCCAGCAGCTTAACGGAAGAGGCCATGAACACTGAAGCTTTCTTT

V gene: TRBV5-1
clone size: once
J gene: TRBJ2-5
D gene: TRBD2
CDR3 protein: CASKGLAGKETQYF
CDR3 DNA: TGCGCCAGCAAGGGGCTAGCGGGTAAAGAGACCCAGTACTTC

V gene: TRBV3-1/TRBV3-2
clone size: .
J gene: TRBJ2-1
D gene: TRBD2
CDR3 protein: CASSQGSLRGVFYNEQFF
CDR3 DNA: TGTGCCAGCAGCCAAGGCAGCCTGCGGGGGGTGTTTTACAATGAGCAGTTCTTC

V gene: TRBV13
clone size: .
J gene: TRBJ2-3
D gene: TRBD2
CDR3 protein: CASSPSGGGATPDTQYF
CDR3 DNA: TGTGCCAGCAGCCCTAGTGGCGGGGGGGCCACGCCAGATACGCAGTATTTT

V gene: TRBV20-1
clone size: once
J gene: TRBJ2-7
D gene: TRBD2
CDR3 protein: CSASVPGPSGTSYEQYF
CDR3 DNA: TGCAGTGCTAGTGTCCCCGGTCCTAGCGGGACCTCCTACGAGCAGTACTTC

V gene: TRBV30
clone size: .
J gene: TRBJ2-7
D gene: .
CDR3 protein: CAWKRGDRSSYEQYF
CDR3 DNA: TGTGCCTGGAAGAGGGGAGACAGGAGCTCCTACGAGCAGTACTTC

V gene: TRBV5-6
clone size: .
J gene: TRBJ1-4
D gene: .
CDR3 protein: CASSLTGGEKLFF
CDR3 DNA: TGTGCCAGCAGCTTGACGGGAGGAGAAAAACTGTTTTTT

V gene: TRBV18
clone size: .
J gene: TRBJ2-2
D gene: TRBD2
CDR3 protein: CASSPYRSGGDTGELFF
CDR3 DNA: TGTGCCAGCTCACCATACCGGAGCGGGGGTGACACCGGGGAGCTGTTTTTT

V gene: TRBV30
clone size: .
J gene: TRBJ1-1
D gene: TRBD1
CDR3 protein: CAWKGQGFTEAFF
CDR3 DNA: TGTGCCTGGAAGGGACAGGGTTTCACTGAAGCTTTCTTT

V gene: TRBV10-2
clone size: .
J gene: TRBJ2-7
D gene: .
CDR3 protein: CASSDLAGNYEQYF
CDR3 DNA: TGCGCCAGCAGTGATCTCGCGGGTAACTACGAGCAGTACTTC

V gene: TRBV6-5
clone size: .
J gene: TRBJ2-7
D gene: TRBD1
CDR3 protein: CASSYYRGLEEYF
CDR3 DNA: TGTGCCAGCAGTTACTACAGGGGGCTGGAGGAGTACTTC

V gene: TRBV2
clone size: .
J gene: TRBJ2-1
D gene: TRBD2
CDR3 protein: CASRTAPGASGGTEQFF
CDR3 DNA: TGTGCCAGCAGGACCGCCCCCGGAGCTAGCGGGGGAACTGAGCAGTTCTTC

V gene: TRBV19
clone size: few
J gene: TRBJ2-7
D gene: TRBD2
CDR3 protein: CADGVLAGGNYEQYF
CDR3 DNA: TGTGCCGATGGGGTCCTAGCGGGGGGAAACTACGAGCAGTACTTC

V gene: TRBV14
clone size: .
J gene: TRBJ2-2
D gene: TRBD1
CDR3 protein: CASRGQPAGELFF
CDR3 DNA: TGTGCCAGCAGGGGACAGCCCGCCGGGGAGCTGTTTTTT

V gene: TRBV28
clone size: .
J gene: TRBJ1-6
D gene: .
CDR3 protein: CASRPGEYNSPLHF
CDR3 DNA: TGTGCCAGCAGACCAGGGGAGTATAATTCACCCCTCCACTTT